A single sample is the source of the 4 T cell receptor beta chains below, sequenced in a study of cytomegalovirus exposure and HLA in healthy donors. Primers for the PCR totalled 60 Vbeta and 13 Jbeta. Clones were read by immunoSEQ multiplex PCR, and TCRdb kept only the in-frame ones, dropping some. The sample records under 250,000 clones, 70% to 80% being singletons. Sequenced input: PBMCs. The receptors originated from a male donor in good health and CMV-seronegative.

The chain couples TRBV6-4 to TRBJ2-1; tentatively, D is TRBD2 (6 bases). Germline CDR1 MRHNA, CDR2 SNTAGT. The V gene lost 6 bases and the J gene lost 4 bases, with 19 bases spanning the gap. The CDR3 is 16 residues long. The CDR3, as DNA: TGTGCCAGCAGCGCCGGGACTTCGAATTATTACAATGAGCAGTTCTTC. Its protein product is CASSAGTSNYYNEQFF.

The CDR3 protein is CASSPQGGTEAFF. The CDR3 bases are TGTGCCAGCTCACCGCAGGGTGGCACTGAAGCTTTCTTT. The rearrangement uses TRBV18 and TRBJ1-1; perhaps TRBD1 as D (5 bases). The CDR3 consists of 13 residues. CDR1 is KGHSH, CDR2 LQKENI, per germline. V gave up 3 bases and J gave up 4 bases, with 9 bases separating them.

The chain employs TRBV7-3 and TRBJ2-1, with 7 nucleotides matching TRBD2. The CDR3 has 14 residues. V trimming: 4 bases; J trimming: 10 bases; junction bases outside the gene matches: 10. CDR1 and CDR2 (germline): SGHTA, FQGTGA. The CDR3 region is CASSSSGLVGEQFF. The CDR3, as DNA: TGTGCCAGCAGCTCCTCCGGACTAGTAGGGGAGCAGTTCTTC.

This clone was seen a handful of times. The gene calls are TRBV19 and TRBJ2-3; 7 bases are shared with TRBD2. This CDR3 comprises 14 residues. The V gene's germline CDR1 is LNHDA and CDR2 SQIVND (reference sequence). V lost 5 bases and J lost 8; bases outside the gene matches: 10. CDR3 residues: CASSPRQTSSTQYF. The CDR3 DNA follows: TGTGCCAGTAGTCCCCGGCAGACTAGCAGTACGCAGTATTTT.